One and the same sample provided the 22 T cell receptor beta chains below, sequenced in a study of shared clonotypes between healthy human individuals. TCRdb's table, derived via immunoSEQ multiplex PCR, lists solely in-frame clones and lacks some. The table has some 2,000,000 clones, approximately 94% seen once. Sample: naive CD4+ T cells sorted from blood. As for subset: CD45RA+ positively selected. These receptors all come from a man aged 18 to 30 in good health.

The chain employs TRBV2 and TRBJ1-5, with TRBD1 identical over 7 bases. CDR3 length: 17 amino acids. Germline assignment: CDR1 SNHLY and CDR2 FYNNEI. J was trimmed by 0 bases and V by 5 bases; bases with no gene match: 10. Here the CDR3 DNA reads TGTGCCAGCAGTCTGGGAGGGGGCCCTCGTAGCAATCAGCCCCAGCATTTT. The encoded protein is CASSLGGGPRSNQPQHF.

A single count supports this clone. This chain connects TRBV5-4 to TRBJ2-7; possible D gene TRBD1, 5 bases. The V end lost 3 bases, the J end lost 2 bases, and 12 bases lay between the germline ends. There are 14 residues in the CDR3. Germline V gives CDR1 SGHNT, CDR2 YYREEE (reference sequence). CDR3 coding DNA: TGTGCCAGCAGCTCCGCGAAAGGGGCCTACGAGCAGTACTTC. It is translated as CASSSAKGAYEQYF. The full variable domain, completed using reference TRBV5-4 and TRBJ2-7, is ETGVTQSPTHLIKTRGQQVTLRCSSQSGHNTVSWYQQALGQGPQFIFQYYREEENGRGNFPPRFSGLQFPNYSSELNVNALELDDSALYLCASSSAKGAYEQYFGPGTRLTVT.

The CDR3 here is CATSRVREGNQPQHF. Written as DNA, the CDR3 is TGTGCCACCAGCAGGGTCAGAGAGGGCAATCAGCCCCAGCATTTT. This chain joins TRBV6-5 and TRBJ1-5; D possibly corresponds to TRBD1 (5 bases). This CDR3 spans 15 amino acids. V was clipped by 10 bases and J by 2 bases, with 18 bases between them. Germline V gene sequence: CDR1 MNHEY, CDR2 SVGAGI.

This chain links TRBV5-4 with TRBJ1-1; TRBD1 matches at 8 bases. V lost 4 bases and J lost 3; bases outside the gene matches: 5. The CDR3 consists of 14 residues. Germline values: CDR1 SGHNT, CDR2 YYREEE (reference sequence). CDR3 in amino acids: CASSQGQGYTEAFF. For the CDR3, the DNA is TGTGCCAGCAGCCAAGGACAGGGATACACTGAAGCTTTCTTT.

This sequence joins TRBV30 and TRBJ1-3; a weak D match, TRBD1 (6 bases). V was trimmed by 3 bases and J by 0 bases, leaving 12 bases between them. CDR3 length equals 15 residues. Germline CDR1 reads GTSNPN; CDR2 reads SVGIG (reference sequence). The CDR3 sequence is CAWRTTGNSGNTIYF. As DNA, the CDR3 is TGTGCCTGGAGGACTACAGGGAACTCTGGAAACACCATATATTTT. The entire variable domain, with the rest obtained from reference TRBV30 and TRBJ1-3, is as follows: SQTIHQWPATLVQPVGSPLSLECTVEGTSNPNLYWYRQAAGRGLQLLFYSVGIGQISSEVPQNLSASRPQDRQFILSSKKLLLSDSGFYLCAWRTTGNSGNTIYFGEGSWLTVV.

The CDR3 nucleotides read TGTGCCAGCCAGACAGGCCGGAATCAGCCCCAGCATTTT. Its translation is CASQTGRNQPQHF. The V gene is TRBV19, the J gene TRBJ1-5, with a weak D call TRBD1 (6 bases). CDR3 length: 13 amino acids. Trimming pared 9 bases from V and 4 bases from J, leaving 13 bases between. Germline V gene data show CDR1 as LNHDA and CDR2 as SQIVND (reference sequence).

This chain uses TRBV7-3 with TRBJ2-7; D is ambiguous. Trimming left V 5 bases short and J 6 bases short, with 11 bases between. Germline values: CDR1 SGHTA, CDR2 FQGTGA. This CDR3 region has 12 residues. CDR3 DNA: TGTGCCAGCAGCCTTTTCAAAGGCGAGCAGTACTTC. It translates to CASSLFKGEQYF.

The chain is built from TRBV27 and TRBJ1-6, with TRBD1 matching over 7 bases. This CDR3 has 14 amino acids. J was trimmed by 10 bases and V by 5 bases; bases with no gene match: 8. Germline V gene sequence: CDR1 MNHEY, CDR2 SMNVEV (reference sequence). The CDR3 DNA follows: TGTGCCAGCAGTATTGACAGGGTCCGCTCACCCCTCCACTTT. Translating it yields CASSIDRVRSPLHF.

CDR3 coding DNA: TGTGCCACCAGCAGAGGGGGTCGGTATAGCAATCAGCCCCAGCATTTT. This gives the protein CATSRGGRYSNQPQHF. This chain uses TRBV15 with TRBJ1-5; no clear D. V dropped 1 base and J dropped 0 bases, with 10 bases sitting between them. The CDR3 has 16 amino acids. Germline assignment: CDR1 LNHNV and CDR2 YYDKDF (reference sequence). The full variable domain, its missing parts supplied by reference TRBV15 and TRBJ1-5, is DAMVIQNPRYQVTQFGKPVTLSCSQTLNHNVMYWYQQKSSQAPKLLFHYYDKDFNNEADTPDNFQSRRPNTSFCFLDIRSPGLGDTAMYLCATSRGGRYSNQPQHFGDGTRLSIL.

This chain joins TRBV29-1 and TRBJ2-1; D tentatively fits TRBD1 or TRBD2 (5 bases each). CDR1 is SQVTM, CDR2 ANQGSEA, per germline. The CDR3 loop spans 14 amino acids. With 2 bases removed from V and 5 bases from J, the gap between germline ends came to 13 bases. CDR3 bases: TGCAGCGTTGAACCTTGGGACCTCAACAATGAGCAGTTCTTC. Amino acid sequence: CSVEPWDLNNEQFF.

V gene TRBV7-2 combines with J gene TRBJ2-5; perhaps TRBD2 as D (5 bases). CDR1 and CDR2 (germline): SGHTA, FQGNSA. This CDR3 has 15 residues. Trimming removed 0 bases at V and 0 bases at J, with 8 bases between. DNA for the CDR3: TGTGCCAGCAGCTTAGCGCGGGCGGACCAAGAGACCCAGTACTTC. Translating gives CASSLARADQETQYF.

The V call is TRBV5-1, the J call TRBJ1-4, with D possibly TRBD1 on 5 matching bases. Germline CDR1 SGHRS, CDR2 YFSETQ. CDR3 length: 16 residues. V was shortened by 4 bases and J by 4 bases, with 17 bases between the two germline ends. The chain's CDR3 is CASSPVGGPVNEKLFF. The CDR3 coding sequence is TGCGCCAGCAGCCCGGTGGGGGGTCCCGTTAATGAAAAACTGTTTTTT.

As to this clone: Other DNA sequences in the sample encode the same CDR3. The V and J genes are TRBV7-2 and TRBJ2-7; D assignment may be TRBD1 or TRBD2 (5 bases each). CDR1 and CDR2 from the germline V gene are SGHTA and FQGNSA. The CDR3 is made up of 15 amino acids. The V end lost 1 base, the J end lost 3 bases, and 13 bases lay between the germline ends. For the CDR3, the DNA is TGTGCCAGCAGCTTAGAGGGGACGGGCATCTACGAGCAGTACTTC. This encodes CASSLEGTGIYEQYF.

CDR3 residues: CATRETNSYEQYF. The DNA of the CDR3 is TGCGCCACGAGAGAGACAAACTCCTACGAGCAGTACTTC. This rearrangement joins TRBV5-1 to TRBJ2-7; D is unclear. Trimming cost V 9 bases and J 0 bases, with 13 bases left between them. Germline lookup yields CDR1 SGHRS and CDR2 YFSETQ. The CDR3 runs 13 residues.

The genes are TRBV14 and TRBJ1-1; D ambiguous. Trimming took off 4 bases at V and 1 base at J, with 13 bases between the two ends. This CDR3 has 15 residues. The germline gives CDR1 SGHDN, CDR2 FVKESK. The CDR3 region has the DNA TGTGCCAGCAGCCTCTTGGGCAATCGGAACACTGAAGCTTTCTTT. Its translation is CASSLLGNRNTEAFF.

The genes are TRBV19 and TRBJ2-7, with D perhaps being TRBD1 or TRBD2 (5 bases each). The V end lost 7 bases, the J end lost 3 bases, and 16 bases lay between the germline ends. The CDR3 spans 14 residues. CDR1 is LNHDA and CDR2 is SQIVND in the germline V gene (reference sequence). CDR3 sequence reads: CASMDPGQNYEQYF. CDR3 coding DNA: TGTGCCAGTATGGACCCGGGGCAGAACTACGAGCAGTACTTC. Looking up the rest from reference TRBV19 and TRBJ2-7 gives the full variable domain: DGGITQSPKYLFRKEGQNVTLSCEQNLNHDAMYWYRQDPGQGLRLIYYSQIVNDFQKGDIAEGYSVSREKKESFPLTVTSAQKNPTAFYLCASMDPGQNYEQYFGPGTRLTVT.

The rearrangement uses TRBV6-5 and TRBJ2-7, with D maybe TRBD2 (5 bases). CDR1 is MNHEY and CDR2 is SVGAGI in the germline V gene. Trimming cost V 8 bases and J 1 base, with 9 bases left between them. The length of the CDR3 is 12 residues. The CDR3 loop is CASRGESYEQYF. CDR3 DNA: TGTGCCAGCCGTGGGGAGTCCTACGAGCAGTACTTC.

There are a few counts of this clone. J is TRBJ2-7 and V is TRBV5-1, with D unclear. The CDR3 has 14 amino acids. V was trimmed by 3 bases and J by 4 bases, leaving 14 bases between them. Germline V gene sequence: CDR1 SGHRS, CDR2 YFSETQ. CDR3 protein: CASSSNGPGYEQYF. CDR3 sequence (DNA): TGCGCCAGCAGCTCCAATGGGCCTGGATACGAGCAGTACTTC.

The rearrangement links TRBV5-6 to TRBJ2-2; D is perhaps TRBD2 (5 bases). Germline CDR1 SGHDT, CDR2 YYEEEE. The V end was cut by 4 bases, the J end by 2 bases, with 18 bases between. The CDR3 covers 17 residues. CDR3 residues: CASSLAPGGTNTGELFF. The CDR3 bases are TGTGCCAGCAGCCTAGCCCCCGGTGGAACCAACACCGGGGAGCTGTTTTTT.

This sequence joins TRBV5-1 and TRBJ2-4; 8 bases align to TRBD2. Germline V gene sequence: CDR1 SGHRS, CDR2 YFSETQ. With V trimmed by 5 bases and J by 4 bases, 8 bases remained unmatched. The CDR3 is made up of 15 amino acids. DNA for the CDR3: TGCGCCAGCAGGCCGACGGGGGGGCCGAAAAACATTCAGTACTTC. Its protein is CASRPTGGPKNIQYF.

The CDR3 loop reads CASTTGSRGEKLFF. CDR3 coding DNA: TGTGCCAGCACAACCGGGTCCCGCGGGGAAAAACTGTTTTTT. The chain links TRBV6-1 to TRBJ1-4; D gene ambiguous. The CDR3 is made up of 14 amino acids. The V and J ends lost 7 bases and 8 bases respectively, with 17 bases between them. Per the germline V gene, CDR1 is MNHNS and CDR2 is SASEGT.

The genes are TRBV25-1 and TRBJ2-7, with a tentative D call TRBD2 (6 bases). There are 13 residues in the CDR3. Germline CDR1 MGHDK, CDR2 SYGVNS. The ends were cut back, 2 bases at V and 7 bases at J, with 12 bases in the middle. CDR3 nucleotide sequence: TGTGCCAGCAGTGAAGGTGGGAGGCTTGAGCAGTACTTC. It yields the protein CASSEGGRLEQYF.